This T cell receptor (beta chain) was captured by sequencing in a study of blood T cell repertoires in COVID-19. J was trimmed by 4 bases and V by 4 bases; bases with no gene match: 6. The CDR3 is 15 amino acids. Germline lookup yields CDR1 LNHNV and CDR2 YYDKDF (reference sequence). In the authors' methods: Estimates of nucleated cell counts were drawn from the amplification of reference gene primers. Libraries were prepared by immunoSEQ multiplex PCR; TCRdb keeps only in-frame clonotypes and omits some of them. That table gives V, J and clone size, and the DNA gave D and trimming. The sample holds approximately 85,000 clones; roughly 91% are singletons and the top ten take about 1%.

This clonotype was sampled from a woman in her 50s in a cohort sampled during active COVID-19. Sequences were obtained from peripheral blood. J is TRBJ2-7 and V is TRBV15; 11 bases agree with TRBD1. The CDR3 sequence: CATSKPGQGGYEQYF. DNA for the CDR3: TGTGCCACCAGCAAGCCGGGACAGGGGGGGTACGAGCAGTACTTC. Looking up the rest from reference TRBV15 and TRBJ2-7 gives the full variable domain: DAMVIQNPRYQVTQFGKPVTLSCSQTLNHNVMYWYQQKSSQAPKLLFHYYDKDFNNEADTPDNFQSRRPNTSFCFLDIRSPGLGDTAMYLCATSKPGQGGYEQYFGPGTRLTVT.